Following are 29 T cell receptor beta chains from one sample sequenced in a study of T cells after yellow fever vaccination. TCRdb reprocessed the 5' RACE reads with MiXCR, giving one entry per CDR3 protein. The repertoire holds around 530,000 distinct CDR3 sequences, around 17% seen once, with roughly 17% in the top ten. The sample was PBMCs, taken less than 6 days after the first yellow fever vaccination. These receptors all come from a man between 18 and 29 years old who received the YFV17D yellow fever vaccine.

The chain links TRBV7-8 to TRBJ2-5; no firm D call. Between the trimmed V and J ends, which lost 4 bases and 6 bases, there was a span of 12 bases. CDR3 size: 13 residues. Germline lookup yields CDR1 SGHVS and CDR2 FQNEAQ. As DNA, the CDR3 is TGTGCCAGCAGCTCCGTCAGCCAGAAGACCCAGTACTTC. Translating it yields CASSSVSQKTQYF.

The chain links TRBV27 to TRBJ1-5; a possible D gene is TRBD1 (6 bases). The germline V gene encodes CDR1 MNHEY and CDR2 SMNVEV (reference sequence). V lost 0 bases, J lost 4 bases, and 13 bases lay in between. The CDR3 has 16 residues. CDR3 in DNA: TGTGCCAGCAGTTTATCGGGGGCAGGACCGAATCAGCCCCAGCATTTT. Amino acid sequence: CASSLSGAGPNQPQHF.

This clonotype was found a few times. The chain recombines TRBV27 with TRBJ2-3; tentatively, D is TRBD1 or TRBD2 (5 bases each). The germline V and J ends were trimmed by 0 bases and 10 bases, with 11 bases remaining between them. The CDR3 consists of 13 residues. Germline V lookup: CDR1 MNHEY, CDR2 SMNVEV (reference sequence). In DNA, the CDR3 is TGTGCCAGCAGTTTATCGGGGACGCAGCCGCAGTATTTT. Translated: CASSLSGTQPQYF.

This clonotype was counted a few times. V and J are TRBV19 and TRBJ1-5, with TRBD1 matching 7 bases. The J segment lost 3 bases and the V segment lost 7 bases, leaving 12 bases of the junction unmatched. CDR3 length equals 16 residues. Germline V gives CDR1 LNHDA, CDR2 SQIVND (reference sequence). In DNA form, the CDR3 reads TGTGCCAGTATGGCTTTGACCAGGGGGGACAATCAGCCCCAGCATTTT. This codes for CASMALTRGDNQPQHF.

The chain employs TRBV5-1 and TRBJ1-1, with D uncertain. Per the germline V gene, CDR1 is SGHRS and CDR2 is YFSETQ. V lost 0 bases and J lost 7, with 4 bases in between. CDR3 length equals 11 residues. The CDR3 protein is CASSLGYEAFF. As DNA, the CDR3 is TGCGCCAGCAGCTTGGGATATGAAGCTTTCTTT.

This clonotype has just a few counts. The V and J genes are TRBV10-3 and TRBJ2-7; 12 nucleotides line up with TRBD2. Trimming at V came to 6 bases and at J to 0 bases, leaving 12 bases not matched to a gene. Germline V gene lookup returns CDR1 ENHRY and CDR2 SYGVKD. The CDR3 has 18 amino acids. The CDR3 DNA is TGTGCCATCAGCGCTACTAGCGGGGGGCCCCCCATCTCCTACGAGCAGTACGTC. It translates to CAISATSGGPPISYEQYV.

J is TRBJ2-7 and V is TRBV7-2, with unresolved D. There are 13 residues in the CDR3. V was pared by 7 bases and J by 3 bases, with 13 bases between. From germline, CDR1 is SGHTA and CDR2 FQGNSA. CDR3 nucleotide sequence: TGTGCCAGCACCCAAGGGATTTTCTACGAGCAGTACTTC. This gives the protein CASTQGIFYEQYF.

This chain joins TRBV11-1 and TRBJ2-7; D perhaps matches TRBD2 (7 bases). The CDR3 has 17 residues. CDR1 and CDR2 from the germline V gene are SGHAT and FQDESV (reference sequence). The DNA of the CDR3 is TGTACCATCAGTTTACCGGGGGGCTACGGGAGCTCCTACGAGCAGTACTTC. This translates into CTISLPGGYGSSYEQYF.

The chain carries TRBV7-9 and TRBJ2-7; 9 nucleotides match TRBD1. The V and J ends lost 2 bases and 8 bases, in that order; junction bases with no gene match: 10. The CDR3 loop spans 15 amino acids. Looked up from germline, CDR1 is SEHNR and CDR2 is FQNEAQ (reference sequence). In DNA, the CDR3 is TGTGCCAGCAGCTTAAAACGGGACAGGGTTGAACAGCAGTACTTC. Translation: CASSLKRDRVEQQYF.

This clonotype was seen at least ten times. The chain has TRBV7-9 and TRBJ2-6, with TRBD1 identical over 8 bases. The CDR3 sequence is 15 residues long. Germline V gives CDR1 SEHNR, CDR2 FQNEAQ (reference sequence). J lost 1 base, V lost 4 bases, and 0 bases had no gene match. CDR3 amino acids: CASSWTGSGANVLTF. In DNA, the CDR3 is TGTGCCAGCAGCTGGACAGGGTCTGGGGCCAACGTCCTGACTTTC.

This chain uses TRBV7-2 with TRBJ2-1; 10 bases agree with TRBD2. V lost 3 bases to trimming and J lost 9 bases; unmatched junction nucleotides: 5. The CDR3 loop spans 14 amino acids. CDR1 is SGHTA, CDR2 FQGNSA, per germline. Written as DNA, the CDR3 is TGTGCCAGCAGCTTCGGGACTAGCGCTGTTGAGCAGTTCTTC. Protein sequence: CASSFGTSAVEQFF.

The chain is built from TRBV19 and TRBJ2-6; a possible D gene is TRBD1 (6 bases). Trimming cost V 3 bases and J 1 base, with 7 bases left between them. CDR1 LNHDA and CDR2 SQIVND come from the germline V gene (reference sequence). The CDR3 is made up of 15 amino acids. CDR3 sequence (DNA): TGTGCCAGTAGTATTAGGGGGTCTGGGGCCAACGTCCTGACTTTC. This sequence encodes CASSIRGSGANVLTF.

This clonotype was found once. The rearrangement joins TRBV6-4 to TRBJ2-7; 8 nucleotides agree with TRBD1. Per the germline V gene, CDR1 is MRHNA and CDR2 is SNTAGT. This CDR3 has 16 amino acids. J was trimmed by 4 bases and V by 2 bases; bases with no gene match: 10. In nucleotides, the CDR3 is TGTGCCAGCAGTGACCATTGGACAGGGAGTCGGTACGAGCAGTACTTC. This translates into CASSDHWTGSRYEQYF.

The table lists this clonotype with a few counts. The chain joins TRBV24-1 to TRBJ1-2; the D gene is possibly TRBD1 (5 bases). The germline V and J ends were trimmed by 4 bases and 3 bases, with 17 bases remaining between them. Germline V gene sequence: CDR1 KGHDR, CDR2 SFDVKD. The CDR3 covers 16 residues. CDR3 in amino acids: CATSDLTARLDYGYTF. Here the CDR3 DNA reads TGTGCCACCAGTGACCTGACAGCGAGGTTGGACTATGGCTACACCTTC.

The sample holds a few counts of this clonotype. This chain uses TRBV4-2 with TRBJ1-5; the match to TRBD1 covers 8 bases. The V segment lost 4 bases and the J segment 6 bases; nucleotides outside the gene matches: 8. The CDR3 loop spans 15 amino acids. CDR1 is LGHNA and CDR2 is YNFKEQ in the germline V gene. The CDR3 nucleotides are TGTGCCAGCAGCCGCGCAGGGGGCTACTTTCAGCCCCAGCATTTT. As protein: CASSRAGGYFQPQHF.

The chain links TRBV5-6 to TRBJ1-5, with D unresolved. V was cut by 1 base and J by 1 base, with 9 bases left in between. The CDR3 consists of 15 residues. CDR1 SGHDT and CDR2 YYEEEE come from the germline V gene. The CDR3 reads CASSLLGLSNQPQHF. DNA for the CDR3: TGTGCCAGCAGCTTGCTAGGGTTAAGCAATCAGCCCCAGCATTTT.

Only a few counts were recorded for this clonotype. This chain joins TRBV10-1 and TRBJ2-7; D possibly corresponds to TRBD1 (6 bases). Germline V lookup: CDR1 WNHNN, CDR2 SYGVQD (reference sequence). This CDR3 spans 15 amino acids. V shed 5 bases and J shed 4 bases, with 18 bases lying between them. CDR3 DNA: TGCGCCAGCAGTCCACGGACAGCCCGCACATACGAGCAGTACTTC. As protein: CASSPRTARTYEQYF.

This chain connects TRBV25-1 to TRBJ2-5; 7 bases agree with TRBD1. The CDR3 runs 14 residues. The germline V gene encodes CDR1 MGHDK and CDR2 SYGVNS. V lost 1 base to trimming and J lost 5 bases; unmatched junction nucleotides: 4. DNA of the CDR3: TGTGCCAGCAGTGAATGGCAGGGGGAGGAGACCCAGTACTTC. Its translation is CASSEWQGEETQYF.

A few counts support this clonotype. The genes are TRBV11-2 and TRBJ1-4, with D uncertain. The ends were cut back, 5 bases at V and 8 bases at J, with 9 bases in the middle. This CDR3 spans 12 amino acids. Germline CDR1 SGHAT, CDR2 FQNNGV. The CDR3 DNA reads TGTGCCAGCAGCCGCGACCTCGAAAAACTGTTTTTT. Amino acids: CASSRDLEKLFF.

This clonotype occurred a few times. This chain links TRBV2 with TRBJ2-2; TRBD1 or TRBD2 may be the D gene (5 bases each). The V end lost 8 bases, the J end lost 1 base, and 11 bases lay between the germline ends. The CDR3 totals 14 residues. CDR1 and CDR2 (germline): SNHLY, FYNNEI. The CDR3 loop reads CASWGRENTGELFF. In DNA, the CDR3 is TGTGCCAGCTGGGGACGGGAGAACACCGGGGAGCTGTTTTTT.

This clonotype was seen a few times. This chain uses TRBV5-1 with TRBJ2-7, with D perhaps TRBD1 or TRBD2 (5 bases each). Per the germline V gene, CDR1 is SGHRS and CDR2 is YFSETQ. The CDR3 sequence is 15 residues long. Trimming took off 3 bases at V and 3 bases at J, with 16 bases between the two ends. The DNA of the CDR3 is TGCGCCAGCAGCTCGATTTCGGGACCGAGCTACGAGCAGTACTTC. This sequence encodes CASSSISGPSYEQYF.

Ten or more counts support this clonotype. The chain links TRBV6-5 to TRBJ2-7; D gene ambiguous. CDR1 and CDR2 (germline): MNHEY, SVGAGI. The CDR3 covers 12 residues. Trimming shortened V by 8 bases and J by 6 bases, and 14 bases separated the two germline ends. The CDR3 loop reads CASYGRTGEQYF. The CDR3 bases are TGTGCCAGCTACGGCAGGACGGGCGAGCAGTACTTC.

The CDR3 sequence is CASRGHEKLFF. The CDR3 region has the DNA TGTGCCAGCAGAGGCCATGAAAAACTGTTTTTT. V gene TRBV25-1 combines with J gene TRBJ1-4, with unresolved D. Germline CDR1 MGHDK, CDR2 SYGVNS. Trimming removed 6 bases at V and 6 bases at J, with 5 bases between. This CDR3 is built from 11 residues.

This clonotype was found a few times. The chain joins TRBV7-6 to TRBJ1-1; perhaps TRBD1 as D (6 bases). The V end lost 5 bases, the J end lost 2 bases, and 15 bases lay between the germline ends. The germline gives CDR1 SGHVS, CDR2 FNYEAQ. This CDR3 comprises 15 residues. The CDR3 sequence: CASSPKGGINTEAFF. The CDR3 DNA reads as TGTGCCAGCAGCCCCAAGGGGGGTATTAACACTGAAGCTTTCTTT.

This chain joins TRBV4-3 and TRBJ2-3; D could derive from TRBD1 or TRBD2 (5 bases each). This CDR3 contains 15 residues. Germline assignment: CDR1 LGHNA and CDR2 YSLEER. With 2 bases removed from V and 7 bases from J, the gap between germline ends came to 16 bases. The DNA of the CDR3 is TGCGCCAGCAGCCAACGTTCGGGGCCCACCAATACGCAGTATTTT. It translates to CASSQRSGPTNTQYF.

The rearrangement joins TRBV5-5 to TRBJ1-5; TRBD1 matches 7 bases. Germline loops: CDR1 SGHKS, CDR2 YYEKEE (reference sequence). The CDR3 sequence is 15 residues long. The trim removed 4 bases at V and 6 bases at J, leaving 10 bases unmatched. DNA of the CDR3: TGTGCCAGCAGCGTAACCCGGGACAGAGGTCAGCCCCAGCATTTT. Its translation is CASSVTRDRGQPQHF.

This clonotype turned up a few times. This chain uses TRBV25-1 with TRBJ2-1; D not resolved. Germline V lookup: CDR1 MGHDK, CDR2 SYGVNS. Deletions cut 4 bases from V and 4 bases from J, with 14 bases between. The CDR3 contains 15 residues. The CDR3, as DNA: TGTGCCAGCAGTGGAAAGGTAGCCACTTACAATGAGCAGTTCTTC. It encodes CASSGKVATYNEQFF. The whole variable domain, filled in from reference TRBV25-1 and TRBJ2-1, reads EADIYQTPRYLVIGTGKKITLECSQTMGHDKMYWYQQDPGMELHLIHYSYGVNSTEKGDLSSESTVSRIRTEHFPLTLESARPSHTSQYLCASSGKVATYNEQFFGPGTRLTVL.

The rearrangement uses TRBV6-5 and TRBJ1-5; unclear D gene. The CDR3 spans 17 residues. CDR1 and CDR2 from the germline V gene are MNHEY and SVGAGI. The ends were cut back, 0 bases at V and 3 bases at J, with 15 bases in the middle. In DNA form, the CDR3 reads TGTGCCAGCAGTTACTCGAAGCCCCTGTCATTCAATCAGCCCCAGCATTTT. This translates into CASSYSKPLSFNQPQHF.

Only a few counts were recorded for this clonotype. The gene calls are TRBV18 and TRBJ2-1; 11 bases map to TRBD1. The CDR3 loop spans 16 amino acids. V gave up 6 bases and J gave up 7 bases; unmatched junction bases: 11. Germline loops: CDR1 KGHSH, CDR2 LQKENI. The CDR3 sequence is CASSPEGTGGWNEQFF. The CDR3 coding sequence is TGTGCCAGCTCCCCGGAAGGGACAGGGGGATGGAATGAGCAGTTCTTC.